A single sample gave rise to the 25 T cell receptor beta chains below, sequenced in a study of post-analysis software for immune sequencing data. TCR beta cDNA libraries had unique molecular identifiers. TCRdb called the PCR reads again in MiXCR, with one record for every CDR3 protein. The sample lists a few hundred thousand distinct CDR3 sequences, under 55% occurring once. Study-wide points: With TRBV5-6, TRBV5-1 and TRBV20-1 included, about five TRBV segments were more frequent in patients than in controls.

What these receptors recognize is not known. The sequencing input was blood. The source of these receptors is a girl aged 10-17 years with multiple sclerosis.

The chain joins TRBV29-1 to TRBJ1-6; D is uncertain. CDR3 length: 13 residues. Germline lookup yields CDR1 SQVTM and CDR2 ANQGSEA. V was shortened by 5 bases and J by 4 bases, with 9 bases between the two germline ends. The CDR3 DNA is TGCAGCGTTTTGCCACAATATAATTCACCCCTCCACTTT. This sequence encodes CSVLPQYNSPLHF.

As DNA, the CDR3 is TGCAGTGCTATCGAAGGCCCGGAGACCCAGTACTTC. Protein product: CSAIEGPETQYF. The chain uses TRBV20-1 and TRBJ2-5, with unresolved D. Trimming pared 4 bases from V and 5 bases from J, leaving 11 bases between. CDR1 is DFQATT, CDR2 SNEGSKA, per germline (reference sequence). The CDR3 covers 12 residues.

V usage is TRBV12-3 or TRBV12-4 and J usage is TRBJ1-5; TRBD1 matches 7 bases. J lost 0 bases, V lost 4 bases, and 15 bases had no gene match. The CDR3 runs 19 residues. CDR3 amino acids: CASSSRLTGAGGSNQPQHF. In DNA form, the CDR3 reads TGTGCCAGCAGTTCCCGGCTTACAGGGGCGGGGGGTAGCAATCAGCCCCAGCATTTT.

The chain employs TRBV27 and TRBJ2-1, with D perhaps matching TRBD2 (5 bases). Germline V gene data show CDR1 as MNHEY and CDR2 as SMNVEV (reference sequence). Trimming took 4 bases from V and 1 from J, leaving 20 bases between them. The CDR3 covers 18 residues. The CDR3 loop is CASSWRTLAGVSYNEQFF. CDR3 in DNA: TGTGCCAGCAGTTGGAGGACGCTGGCTGGCGTTTCCTACAATGAGCAGTTCTTC.

Here the CDR3 reads CASSSLPRGGHQETQYF. Written as DNA, the CDR3 is TGTGCCAGCAGTTCCCTCCCGAGAGGGGGGCACCAAGAGACCCAGTACTTC. The rearrangement uses TRBV28 and TRBJ2-5; D could derive from TRBD1 or TRBD2 (6 bases each). CDR1 MDHEN and CDR2 SYDVKM come from the germline V gene. Between the trimmed V and J ends, which lost 4 bases and 0 bases, there was a span of 18 bases. The CDR3 extends over 17 amino acids.

This clonotype appeared a few times. V gene TRBV6-4 combines with J gene TRBJ2-1; D unclear. CDR3 length: 17 residues. V lost 0 bases, J lost 10 bases, and 22 bases lay in between. CDR1 is MRHNA and CDR2 is SNTAGT in the germline V gene. The CDR3 bases are TGTGCCAGCAGTGACTCTCCTTCCTTGGAGCGACGCGGAGAGCAGTTCTTC. Translating it yields CASSDSPSLERRGEQFF.

This chain uses TRBV5-1 with TRBJ2-5, with 7 bases aligning to TRBD1. The DNA end favors TRBJ2-7, so the J call may be wrong. This CDR3 comprises 14 residues. The germline gives CDR1 SGHRS, CDR2 YFSETQ. The CDR3 sequence is CASSSGQDGAEQYF. The CDR3 nucleotides read TGCGCCAGCAGCTCCGGACAGGACGGAGCCGAGCAGTACTTC.

This clonotype was seen a handful of times. The chain joins TRBV6-1 to TRBJ1-1, with D unresolved. Trimming cost V 3 bases and J 2 bases, with 10 bases left between them. CDR3 size: 14 residues. CDR1 and CDR2 (germline): MNHNS, SASEGT. Here the CDR3 reads CASSDWVINTEAFF. The CDR3 nucleotides read TGTGCCAGCAGTGATTGGGTGATCAACACTGAAGCTTTCTTT.

This rearrangement joins TRBV5-1 to TRBJ1-5, with 9 bases aligning to TRBD1. CDR1 SGHRS and CDR2 YFSETQ come from the germline V gene. CDR3 length equals 15 residues. Trimming took 4 bases from V and 2 from J; bases not matched to a gene: 4. The DNA of the CDR3 is TGCGCCAGCAGCAAAGGGACAGGGCGCAATCAGCCCCAGCATTTT. This codes for CASSKGTGRNQPQHF.

The genes are TRBV10-3 and TRBJ2-5; 10 positions agree with TRBD2. The DNA matches TRBJ2-7 better at its end, which makes the J call doubtful. This CDR3 comprises 17 residues. Germline CDR1 and CDR2: ENHRY and SYGVKD. CDR3: CAISEGVAGGTIYEQYF. DNA of the CDR3: TGTGCCATCAGTGAGGGGGTAGCGGGAGGTACTATCTACGAGCAGTACTTC.

J is TRBJ1-2 and V is TRBV5-1, with 8 bases matching TRBD1. This CDR3 comprises 14 residues. V lost 4 bases and J lost 1; bases outside the gene matches: 3. The V gene's germline CDR1 is SGHRS and CDR2 YFSETQ. The CDR3 DNA sequence: TGCGCCAGCAGCCCGGGACAGGATAACTATGGCTACACCTTC. Translation gives CASSPGQDNYGYTF. Complete variable domain (other parts from reference TRBV5-1 and TRBJ1-2): KAGVTQTPRYLIKTRGQQVTLSCSPISGHRSVSWYQQTPGQGLQFLFEYFSETQRNKGNFPGRFSGRQFSNSRSEMNVSTLELGDSALYLCASSPGQDNYGYTFGSGTRLTVV.

The rearrangement joins TRBV6-5 to TRBJ1-2, with D unresolved. The V end was cut by 7 bases, the J end by 2 bases, with 11 bases between. The CDR3 length is 13 residues. Germline CDR1 reads MNHEY; CDR2 reads SVGAGI. The CDR3 DNA reads as TGTGCCAGCAAAACGGGCGGGAACTATGGCTACACCTTC. The encoded protein is CASKTGGNYGYTF.

CDR3 nucleotide sequence: TGTGCCAGCACCGCCACGGCGGTGAACACTGAAGCTTTCTTT. Translation gives CASTATAVNTEAFF. The rearrangement joins TRBV7-2 to TRBJ1-1; D unclear. Trimming pared 7 bases from V and 0 bases from J, leaving 12 bases between. CDR3 size: 14 residues. Germline CDR1 SGHTA, CDR2 FQGNSA.

This clonotype was found a few times. The rearrangement joins TRBV28 to TRBJ2-1; TRBD2 matches 9 bases. CDR3 size: 16 residues. V lost 2 bases to trimming and J lost 9 bases; unmatched junction nucleotides: 11. Germline assignment: CDR1 MDHEN and CDR2 SYDVKM. CDR3 sequence reads: CASSLGGSGRWGEQFF. In DNA form, the CDR3 reads TGTGCCAGCAGTTTAGGGGGTAGCGGGAGATGGGGTGAGCAGTTCTTC.

J is TRBJ2-3 and V is TRBV11-2; D might be TRBD2 (6 bases). This CDR3 contains 17 residues. Germline CDR1 is SGHAT and CDR2 is FQNNGV. V shed 5 bases and J shed 5 bases, with 23 bases lying between them. CDR3 amino acids: CASSVGRLGPFEDTQYF. The CDR3 DNA follows: TGTGCCAGCAGCGTCGGGAGACTAGGTCCCTTTGAAGATACGCAGTATTTT.

This rearrangement joins TRBV5-1 to TRBJ2-2; D ambiguous. The CDR3 spans 14 residues. Trimming removed 7 bases at V and 0 bases at J, with 10 bases between. Per the germline V gene, CDR1 is SGHRS and CDR2 is YFSETQ. The CDR3 coding sequence is TGCGCCAGCTTTTTGCAGCCGAACACCGGGGAGCTGTTTTTT. Translation gives CASFLQPNTGELFF.

The V and J genes are TRBV6-6 and TRBJ1-4, with D hard to call. This CDR3 region has 13 residues. V was clipped by 6 bases and J by 7 bases, with 12 bases between them. The germline V gene encodes CDR1 MNHNY and CDR2 SVGAGI (reference sequence). The CDR3 DNA reads as TGTGCCAGCAGCCCCACGGTGGGTGAAAAACTGTTTTTT. Its protein product is CASSPTVGEKLFF.

This sequence joins TRBV11-2 and TRBJ2-7; D might be TRBD1 or TRBD2, each matching 6 bases. The CDR3 sequence is 15 residues long. Germline lookup yields CDR1 SGHAT and CDR2 FQNNGV. Between the trimmed V and J ends, which lost 4 bases and 3 bases, there was a span of 16 bases. The CDR3 protein is CASSSAGGGNYEQYF. CDR3 DNA sequence: TGTGCCAGCAGCTCCGCCGGGGGCGGAAACTACGAGCAGTACTTC.

This clonotype showed up just a few times. The V call is TRBV20-1, the J call TRBJ2-7, with D tentatively TRBD1 (6 bases). Per germline, CDR1 DFQATT and CDR2 SNEGSKA (reference sequence). V was trimmed by 6 bases and J by 4 bases, leaving 16 bases between them. The CDR3 sequence is 13 residues long. This CDR3 reads CSATSRDIYEQYF. In DNA, the CDR3 is TGCAGTGCCACGTCCCGGGACATTTACGAGCAGTACTTC.

In this sample, this clonotype turned up a few times. CDR3 DNA: TGTGCCAGCAGCTTTGGAGTAGCGGGGCTTGTCTCCCTAAACACCGGGGAGCTGTTTTTT. Protein sequence: CASSFGVAGLVSLNTGELFF. The chain recombines TRBV7-2 with TRBJ2-2; 8 nucleotides line up with TRBD2. The V segment lost 3 bases and the J segment 2 bases; nucleotides outside the gene matches: 17. The length of the CDR3 is 20 residues. The V gene's germline CDR1 is SGHTA and CDR2 FQGNSA.

The chain carries TRBV5-1 and TRBJ2-3; D is possibly TRBD1 (5 bases). Trimming shortened V by 0 bases and J by 7 bases, and 15 bases separated the two germline ends. CDR1 is SGHRS and CDR2 is YFSETQ in the germline V gene. This CDR3 has 15 amino acids. The CDR3 bases are TGCGCCAGCAGCTTGGGGACACAGCAAGAGTATACGCAGTATTTT. This sequence encodes CASSLGTQQEYTQYF. Combining the CDR3 with reference TRBV5-1 and TRBJ2-3 gives the whole variable domain KAGVTQTPRYLIKTRGQQVTLSCSPISGHRSVSWYQQTPGQGLQFLFEYFSETQRNKGNFPGRFSGRQFSNSRSEMNVSTLELGDSALYLCASSLGTQQEYTQYFGPGTRLTVL.

V is TRBV20-1 and J is TRBJ1-2; TRBD1 matches at 10 bases. CDR3 length equals 14 residues. CDR1 is DFQATT and CDR2 is SNEGSKA in the germline V gene (reference sequence). Germline trimming cut 2 bases from V and 4 bases from J; bases unmatched to any gene: 4. The CDR3 reads CSARSGQGPYGYTF. CDR3 in DNA: TGCAGTGCTAGATCGGGACAGGGGCCCTATGGCTACACCTTC.

The chain recombines TRBV20-1 with TRBJ1-2; TRBD1 is a possible D gene (5 bases). Between the trimmed V and J ends, which lost 3 bases and 4 bases, there was a span of 6 bases. The CDR3 runs to 11 residues. Germline V gene lookup returns CDR1 DFQATT and CDR2 SNEGSKA (reference sequence). The CDR3 nucleotides read TGCAGTGCTAGTGACAGCTATGGCTACACCTTC. Translated, it gives CSASDSYGYTF.

The chain is built from TRBV3-1 and TRBJ2-3, with D perhaps given as TRBD1 or TRBD2 (5 bases each). Trimming shortened V by 7 bases and J by 3 bases, and 17 bases separated the two germline ends. This CDR3 contains 15 residues. The germline V gene has CDR1 LGHDT and CDR2 YNNKEL (reference sequence). The CDR3 loop is CASTPGTFATDTQYF. In nucleotides, the CDR3 is TGTGCCAGCACCCCGGGGACGTTCGCGACAGATACGCAGTATTTT.

As DNA, the CDR3 is TGTGCCAGCAGTTTTGTAGGGGCAGGCCCCTACGAGCAGTACTTC. Residues: CASSFVGAGPYEQYF. The rearrangement uses TRBV12-3 or TRBV12-4 and TRBJ2-7, with a possible D match to TRBD1 (5 bases). This CDR3 is built from 15 residues. Trimming took off 3 bases at V and 2 bases at J, with 14 bases between the two ends.